These 23 T cell receptor beta chains came from one sample sequenced in a study of cytomegalovirus exposure and HLA in healthy donors. PCR employed 60 Vbeta and 13 Jbeta primers. Data came from immunoSEQ multiplex PCR; TCRdb stores just in-frame clones and leaves some out. The sample consists of about 59,000 clones, roughly four fifths of them appearing once. Sequenced input: PBMCs. The receptor source for this set is a human donor in good health.

The CDR3 DNA reads as TGTGCCAGCCAGGCTACAGGGGGGATATTCGCCATTCAGTACTTC. This sequence encodes CASQATGGIFAIQYF. The chain carries TRBV2 and TRBJ2-4; TRBD1 matches 8 bases. V was pared by 8 bases and J by 9 bases, with 15 bases of the junction left unmatched. Germline lookup yields CDR1 SNHLY and CDR2 FYNNEI. The CDR3 is 15 residues long.

This chain connects TRBV7-2 to TRBJ2-1, with D possibly TRBD2 on 5 matching bases. The CDR3 totals 13 residues. In germline, CDR1 is SGHTA, CDR2 FQGNSA. Between the trimmed V and J ends, which lost 6 bases and 0 bases, there was a span of 6 bases. CDR3 bases: TGTGCCAGCAGTAGCGACTCCTACAATGAGCAGTTCTTC. Protein product: CASSSDSYNEQFF.

The chain recombines TRBV7-9 with TRBJ2-3, with a tentative D call TRBD1 (5 bases). CDR3 size: 16 residues. V lost 5 bases, J lost 2 bases, and 17 bases lay in between. In germline, CDR1 is SEHNR, CDR2 FQNEAQ (reference sequence). The CDR3 protein is CASSLRIRGFTDTQYF. The CDR3 nucleotides read TGTGCCAGCAGCCTCCGCATTAGGGGATTCACAGATACGCAGTATTTT.

The chain has TRBV7-9 and TRBJ2-3, with D possibly matching TRBD1 (6 bases). Per the germline V gene, CDR1 is SEHNR and CDR2 is FQNEAQ (reference sequence). The CDR3 totals 14 residues. V was pared by 6 bases and J by 4 bases, with 14 bases between. CDR3 DNA: TGTGCCAGCAGTCCCCAGGGGCCTCCAGATACGCAGTATTTT. The encoded protein is CASSPQGPPDTQYF.

The CDR3 reads CASSFGTPQETQYF. CDR3 bases: TGTGCCAGCAGCTTCGGGACACCACAAGAGACCCAGTACTTC. This chain joins TRBV11-3 and TRBJ2-5; a possible D gene is TRBD1 (6 bases). The V end lost 3 bases, the J end lost 2 bases, and 10 bases lay between the germline ends. Germline V gene lookup returns CDR1 SGHNT and CDR2 YENEEA. This CDR3 is 14 amino acids long.

This chain uses TRBV4-2 with TRBJ2-5, with TRBD2 matching 11 bases. The better agreement between TRBJ2-7 and the DNA end casts doubt on the J call. CDR3 length: 14 residues. Germline V gene lookup returns CDR1 LGHNA and CDR2 YNFKEQ. The CDR3 DNA sequence: TGTGCCAGCAGAAGACTAGCGGGGAACTACGAGCAGTACTTC. It translates to CASRRLAGNYEQYF.

The V gene is TRBV2, the J gene TRBJ2-5; 7 bases map to TRBD2. Germline V lookup: CDR1 SNHLY, CDR2 FYNNEI. The CDR3 is made up of 12 amino acids. The ends lost 6 bases at V and 2 bases at J; junction bases unmatched: 0. As DNA, the CDR3 is TGTGCCAGCAGAGCGGGGCAAGAGACCCAGTACTTC. It yields the protein CASRAGQETQYF.

This chain connects TRBV5-1 to TRBJ2-3, with D tentatively TRBD1 (5 bases). This CDR3 spans 18 amino acids. Trimming stripped 4 bases from V and 9 bases from J, with 30 bases between. Germline V gene data show CDR1 as SGHRS and CDR2 as YFSETQ. CDR3: CASSPNPQVGAMGVTQYF. CDR3 coding DNA: TGCGCCAGCAGCCCGAACCCGCAGGTTGGGGCTATGGGTGTCACGCAGTATTTT.

This clone was picked up one time. The chain uses TRBV4-3 and TRBJ2-3; D ambiguous. This CDR3 has 15 residues. The germline V and J ends were trimmed by 0 bases and 11 bases, with 18 bases remaining between them. Germline V gene sequence: CDR1 LGHNA, CDR2 YSLEER. Here the CDR3 reads CASSQDRSPSSLQYF. In nucleotides, the CDR3 is TGCGCCAGCAGCCAAGATCGTAGTCCCTCTTCCCTGCAGTATTTT.

The chain employs TRBV20-1 and TRBJ1-5, with D hard to call. Between the trimmed V and J ends, which lost 3 bases and 6 bases, there was a span of 6 bases. Per germline, CDR1 DFQATT and CDR2 SNEGSKA (reference sequence). This CDR3 spans 11 amino acids. CDR3 coding DNA: TGCAGTGCTAGTGCGGGTCAGCCCCAGCATTTT. This sequence encodes CSASAGQPQHF.

This chain links TRBV18 with TRBJ2-5, with D uncertain. Between the trimmed V and J ends, which lost 0 bases and 5 bases, there was a span of 10 bases. This CDR3 contains 14 residues. CDR1 KGHSH and CDR2 LQKENI come from the germline V gene. In DNA, the CDR3 is TGTGCCAGCTCACCACCAACGGGTAGGGAGACCCAGTACTTC. Its translation is CASSPPTGRETQYF.

The chain recombines TRBV10-3 with TRBJ1-1; D not certain. V was shortened by 0 bases and J by 9 bases, with 14 bases between the two germline ends. The CDR3 spans 14 residues. Germline values: CDR1 ENHRY, CDR2 SYGVKD. CDR3 amino acids: CAISESDIRSKAFF. The CDR3 DNA reads TGTGCCATCAGTGAGTCAGACATAAGATCGAAAGCTTTCTTT.

This clone has just one count. The gene calls are TRBV7-2 and TRBJ2-4; 10 bases fit TRBD2. V shed 0 bases and J 0 bases; nucleotides not matched to a gene: 2. This CDR3 contains 17 residues. In germline, CDR1 is SGHTA, CDR2 FQGNSA. The CDR3 loop is CASSLARLAGAKNIQYF. Here the CDR3 DNA reads TGTGCCAGCAGCTTAGCGCGACTAGCGGGAGCCAAAAACATTCAGTACTTC.

A single count supports this clone. The chain uses TRBV4-3 and TRBJ2-2; 11 bases fit TRBD1. CDR3 length equals 17 residues. V lost 1 base, J lost 6 bases, and 7 bases stayed unmatched. Germline assignment: CDR1 LGHNA and CDR2 YSLEER. CDR3 residues: CASSQVGQGDVAGELFF. CDR3 nucleotide sequence: TGCGCCAGCAGCCAAGTGGGACAGGGGGACGTGGCCGGGGAGCTGTTTTTT.

The chain uses TRBV4-2 and TRBJ2-4; 7 bases agree with TRBD2. Trimming removed 1 base from V and 1 base from J; junction bases left unmatched: 4. Germline lookup yields CDR1 LGHNA and CDR2 YNFKEQ. This CDR3 region has 16 residues. In DNA form, the CDR3 reads TGTGCCAGCAGCCAAGGCGGGAGTGGGGCCAAAAACATTCAGTACTTC. Protein sequence: CASSQGGSGAKNIQYF.

The chain combines TRBV20-1 with TRBJ2-3, with D perhaps TRBD2 (6 bases). The CDR3 extends over 11 amino acids. Trimming removed 5 bases from V and 10 bases from J, with 13 bases in between. Germline values: CDR1 DFQATT, CDR2 SNEGSKA (reference sequence). The CDR3 DNA reads TGCAGTGCTCAGGACTACCCGGCGCAGTATTTT. It translates to CSAQDYPAQYF.

This clone was seen more than once but under ten times. This chain connects TRBV5-1 to TRBJ1-5; D call uncertain. CDR1 is SGHRS, CDR2 YFSETQ, per germline. Trimming shortened V by 0 bases and J by 0 bases, and 7 bases separated the two germline ends. The CDR3 is 15 residues long. CDR3 sequence reads: CASSLDSYSNQPQHF. As DNA, the CDR3 is TGCGCCAGCAGCTTGGACAGCTATAGCAATCAGCCCCAGCATTTT.

Here the CDR3 DNA reads TGTGCCAGCAGCTTAACCTCGTACAATGAGCAGTTCTTC. Translation gives CASSLTSYNEQFF. The rearrangement uses TRBV7-3 and TRBJ2-1, with D unclear. Germline V gene sequence: CDR1 SGHTA, CDR2 FQGTGA. The CDR3 contains 13 residues. V lost 0 bases to trimming and J lost 4 bases, with 4 bases between them.

This clone was counted only a few times. V is TRBV6-6 and J is TRBJ1-5; TRBD1 might be the D (6 bases). Germline CDR1 and CDR2: MNHNY and SVGAGI (reference sequence). The CDR3 length is 15 residues. Trimming took off 2 bases at V and 9 bases at J, with 17 bases between the two ends. The DNA for the CDR3 is TGTGCCAGCAGTTACACGAGGGACACCGCTGGGCCCCAGCATTTT. Translating it yields CASSYTRDTAGPQHF.

The CDR3 sequence is CAWSVRGFRETQYF. For the CDR3, the DNA is TGTGCCTGGAGTGTAAGAGGGTTTAGAGAGACCCAGTACTTC. V usage is TRBV30 and J usage is TRBJ2-5; perhaps TRBD2 as D (5 bases). The CDR3 spans 14 residues. The ends were cut back, 0 bases at V and 4 bases at J, with 12 bases in the middle. Germline CDR1 GTSNPN, CDR2 SVGIG (reference sequence).

This clone was recorded a few times. The DNA for the CDR3 is TGTGCCACCAGCAGACAAGGACAGGGGCGGGAAAAACTGTTTTTT. Amino acids: CATSRQGQGREKLFF. The chain carries TRBV15 and TRBJ1-4; 9 nucleotides align to TRBD1. The CDR3 has 15 amino acids. Losses at the gene ends were 2 bases for V and 8 bases for J; bases not matched to a gene: 6. The germline CDR1 and CDR2 sequences are LNHNV and YYDKDF (reference sequence).

The rearrangement joins TRBV10-2 to TRBJ2-7, with D maybe TRBD2 (7 bases). Trimming removed 4 bases at V and 0 bases at J, with 13 bases between. In germline, CDR1 is WSHSY, CDR2 SAAADI. The CDR3 sequence is 15 residues long. The DNA of the CDR3 is TGCGCCAGCAGTGTTGTAGGGGGGGCCTCCTACGAGCAGTACTTC. Its protein product is CASSVVGGASYEQYF.

This sequence joins TRBV4-1 and TRBJ2-7; perhaps TRBD2 as D (5 bases). The ends were cut back, 1 base at V and 2 bases at J, with 9 bases in the middle. The CDR3 sequence is 14 residues long. CDR1 and CDR2 from the germline V gene are MGHRA and YSYEKL. The DNA of the CDR3 is TGCGCCAGCAGCCAAGTTCTCGGGACCTACGAGCAGTACTTC. This sequence encodes CASSQVLGTYEQYF.